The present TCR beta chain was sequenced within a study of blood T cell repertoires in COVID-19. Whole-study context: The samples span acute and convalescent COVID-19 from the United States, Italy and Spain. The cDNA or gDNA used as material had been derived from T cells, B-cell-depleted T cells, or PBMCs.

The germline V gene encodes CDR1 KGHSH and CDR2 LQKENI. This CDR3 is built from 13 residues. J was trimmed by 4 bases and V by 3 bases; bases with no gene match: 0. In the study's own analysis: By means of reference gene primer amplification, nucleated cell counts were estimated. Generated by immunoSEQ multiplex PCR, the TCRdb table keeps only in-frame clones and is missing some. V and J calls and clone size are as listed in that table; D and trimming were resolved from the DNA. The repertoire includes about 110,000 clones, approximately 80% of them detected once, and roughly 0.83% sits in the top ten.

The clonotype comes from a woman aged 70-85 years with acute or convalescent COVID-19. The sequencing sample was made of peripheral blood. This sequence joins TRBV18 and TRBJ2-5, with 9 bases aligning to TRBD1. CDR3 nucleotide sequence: TGTGCCAGCTCACCGGGACAGGGAGAGACCCAGTACTTC. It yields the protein CASSPGQGETQYF.